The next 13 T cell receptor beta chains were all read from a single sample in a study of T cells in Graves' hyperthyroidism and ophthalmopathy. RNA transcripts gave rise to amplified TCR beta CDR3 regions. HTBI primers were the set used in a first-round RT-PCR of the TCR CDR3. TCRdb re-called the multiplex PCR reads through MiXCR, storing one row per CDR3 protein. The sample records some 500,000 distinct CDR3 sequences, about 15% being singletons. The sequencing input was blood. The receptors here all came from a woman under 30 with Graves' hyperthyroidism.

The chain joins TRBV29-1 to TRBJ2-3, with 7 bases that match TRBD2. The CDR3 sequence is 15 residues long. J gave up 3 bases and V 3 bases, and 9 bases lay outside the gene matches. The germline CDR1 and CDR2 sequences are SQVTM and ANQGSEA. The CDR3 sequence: CSVDRVRGLTDTQYF. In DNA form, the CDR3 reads TGCAGCGTTGATCGGGTGCGGGGGTTAACAGATACGCAGTATTTT.

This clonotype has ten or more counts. In DNA form, the CDR3 reads TGTGCCTGGAGTTCAATGGGCGTCGGGTGGGATCAGCCCCAGCATTTT. This encodes CAWSSMGVGWDQPQHF. The V gene is TRBV30, the J gene TRBJ1-5; D is undetermined. The CDR3 is 16 residues long. Trimming pared 2 bases from V and 5 bases from J, leaving 19 bases between. Germline CDR1 and CDR2: GTSNPN and SVGIG (reference sequence).

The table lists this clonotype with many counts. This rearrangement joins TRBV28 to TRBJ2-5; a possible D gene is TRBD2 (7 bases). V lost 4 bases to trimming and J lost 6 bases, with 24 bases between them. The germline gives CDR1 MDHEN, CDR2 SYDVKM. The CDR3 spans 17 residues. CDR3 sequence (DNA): TGTGCCAGCAGTTCCGGGGGGCTGAGAGGGAGGGCAAAGACCCAGTACTTC. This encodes CASSSGGLRGRAKTQYF.

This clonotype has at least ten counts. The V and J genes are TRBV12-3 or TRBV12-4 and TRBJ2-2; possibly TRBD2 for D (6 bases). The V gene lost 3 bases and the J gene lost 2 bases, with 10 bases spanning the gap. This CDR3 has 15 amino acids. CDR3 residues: CASSLDSGNTGELFF. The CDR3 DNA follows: TGTGCCAGCAGTTTGGATAGCGGTAACACCGGGGAGCTGTTTTTT.

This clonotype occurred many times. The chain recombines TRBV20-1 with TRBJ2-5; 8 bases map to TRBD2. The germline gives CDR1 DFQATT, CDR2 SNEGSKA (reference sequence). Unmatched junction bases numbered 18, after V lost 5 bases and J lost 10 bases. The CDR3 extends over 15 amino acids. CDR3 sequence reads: CSAPRASGFKEDQYF. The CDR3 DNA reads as TGCAGTGCTCCTCGGGCTAGCGGGTTTAAAGAGGACCAGTACTTC.

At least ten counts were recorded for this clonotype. CDR3 in amino acids: CASRLDSPHGYTF. CDR3 DNA sequence: TGTGCCAGCAGGCTGGACAGCCCTCACGGCTACACCTTC. The genes are TRBV28 and TRBJ1-2, with a tentative D call TRBD1 (6 bases). The V gene lost 6 bases and the J gene lost 8 bases, with 16 bases spanning the gap. The CDR3 has 13 amino acids. Germline CDR1 MDHEN, CDR2 SYDVKM.

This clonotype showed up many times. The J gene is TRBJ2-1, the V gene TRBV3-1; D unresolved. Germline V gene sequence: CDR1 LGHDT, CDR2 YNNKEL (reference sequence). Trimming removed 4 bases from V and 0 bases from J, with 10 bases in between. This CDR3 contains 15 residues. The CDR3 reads CASSPYRNSYNEQFF. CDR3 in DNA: TGTGCCAGCAGCCCCTACCGAAACTCCTACAATGAGCAGTTCTTC.

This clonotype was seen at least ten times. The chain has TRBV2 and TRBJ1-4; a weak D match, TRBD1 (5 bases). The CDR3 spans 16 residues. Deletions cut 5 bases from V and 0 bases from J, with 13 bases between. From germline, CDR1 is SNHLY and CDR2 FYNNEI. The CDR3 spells CASSRDGIATNEKLFF. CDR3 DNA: TGTGCCAGCAGTCGGGACGGAATAGCAACTAATGAAAAACTGTTTTTT.

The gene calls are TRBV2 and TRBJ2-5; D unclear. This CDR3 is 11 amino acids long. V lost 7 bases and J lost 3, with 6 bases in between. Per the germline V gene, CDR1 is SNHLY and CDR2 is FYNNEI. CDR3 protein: CASMLEETQYF. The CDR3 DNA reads TGTGCCAGCATGTTGGAAGAGACCCAGTACTTC.

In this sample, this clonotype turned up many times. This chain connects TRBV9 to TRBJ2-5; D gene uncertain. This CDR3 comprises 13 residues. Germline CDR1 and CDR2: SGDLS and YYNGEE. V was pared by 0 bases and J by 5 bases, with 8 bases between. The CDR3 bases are TGTGCCAGCAGCGTAGGAGAAGCGGAGACCCAGTACTTC. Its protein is CASSVGEAETQYF.

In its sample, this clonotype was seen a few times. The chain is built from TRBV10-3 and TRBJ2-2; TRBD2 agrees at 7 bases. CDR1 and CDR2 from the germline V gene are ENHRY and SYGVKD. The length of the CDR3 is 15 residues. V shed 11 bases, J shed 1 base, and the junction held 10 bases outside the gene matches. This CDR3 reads CAVSQAGRNTGELFF. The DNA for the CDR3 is TGTGCCGTTAGCCAAGCGGGGCGGAACACCGGGGAGCTGTTTTTT.

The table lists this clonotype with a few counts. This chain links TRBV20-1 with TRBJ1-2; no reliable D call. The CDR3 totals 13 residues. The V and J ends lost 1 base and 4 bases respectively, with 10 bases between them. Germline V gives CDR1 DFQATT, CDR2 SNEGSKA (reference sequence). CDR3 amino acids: CSARAPAIYGYTF. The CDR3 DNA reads TGCAGTGCTAGAGCCCCGGCCATCTATGGCTACACCTTC.

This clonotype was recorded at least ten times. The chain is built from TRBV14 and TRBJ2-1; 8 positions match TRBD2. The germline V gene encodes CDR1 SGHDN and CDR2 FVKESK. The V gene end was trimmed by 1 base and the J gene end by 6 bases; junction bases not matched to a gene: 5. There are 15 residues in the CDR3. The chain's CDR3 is CASSQGRTSGNEQFF. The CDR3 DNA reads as TGTGCCAGCAGCCAAGGACGCACTAGCGGCAATGAGCAGTTCTTC.